This T cell receptor (beta chain) was recovered during a study of T cells after yellow fever vaccination. Study-level background: Where fractions had low cell numbers, libraries were prepared from them with the SMART-Seq v4 Ultra Low Input RNA kit.

A note on this clonotype: Antigen unknown.

The 5'RACE template-switching step produced TCR cDNA and added a universal primer site and UMIs. TCRdb processed the 5' RACE reads anew with MiXCR; each CDR3 protein has one entry. The sample lists about 360,000 distinct CDR3 sequences, 6.2% occurring once. Findings of the study overall: Re-detected after boosting: most primary clones, 96% of CD4 and 88% of CD8. The secondary response showed a weaker magnitude and a faster peak, day 5 versus 15.

This specimen was PBMCs, taken 5 days after the yellow fever booster vaccination. This receptor was identified in a man younger than 40 who received the YFV17D yellow fever vaccine.

DNA for the CDR3: TGTGCCAGCAGTTCCAGCCCAGAGACCCAGTACTTC. Translated: CASSSSPETQYF. The rearrangement uses TRBV12-3 or TRBV12-4 and TRBJ2-5; D gene uncertain. With 4 bases removed from V and 4 bases from J, the gap between germline ends came to 7 bases. CDR3 length: 12 residues.